These T cell receptor beta chains were read from a single sample in a study of early T cells in non-severe SARS-CoV-2 infection. TCRdb re-called the 5' RACE reads through MiXCR, storing one row per CDR3 protein. The sample gives some 57,000 distinct CDR3 sequences, about 10% of which show up once; under 5% is in the top ten. The specimen was whole blood. These TCRs come from an adult who was a healthcare worker with PCR-confirmed SARS-CoV-2 infection or an uninfected control (not recorded which). Each CDR3 is given with its conserved first and last residue. A D gene is named only where the DNA matches it firmly. Size values are once, few and many counts, or a class for expanded clones, and some rows have none.

D: -
size: many
J: TRBJ2-1
length: 15
V: TRBV6-6
CDR3: CASRPGPQPPNEQFF
DNA: TGTGCCAGCAGACCGGGACCCCAACCCCCCAATGAGCAGTTCTTC

D: TRBD2
size: many
J: TRBJ2-7
length: 13
V: TRBV10-3
CDR3: CATGLAGPDEQYF
DNA: TGTGCCACCGGACTAGCGGGACCTGACGAGCAGTACTTC

D: -
size: many
J: TRBJ1-4
length: 11
V: TRBV19
CDR3: CASSKGEKLFF
DNA: TGTGCCAGTAGTAAAGGAGAAAAACTGTTTTTT

D: -
size: -
J: TRBJ2-5
length: 13
V: TRBV9
CDR3: CASSVQPEETQYF
DNA: TGTGCCAGCAGCGTGCAACCGGAAGAGACCCAGTACTTC

D: -
size: -
J: TRBJ2-4
length: 15
V: TRBV29-1
CDR3: CSGSEGRGAKNIQYF
DNA: TGCAGCGGCTCGGAGGGGCGAGGGGCCAAAAACATTCAGTACTTC

D: TRBD2
size: -
J: TRBJ2-1
length: 17
V: TRBV11-2
CDR3: CASSLVRTSGGFNEQFF
DNA: TGTGCCAGCAGCTTAGTTAGGACTAGCGGGGGGTTCAATGAGCAGTTCTTC

D: TRBD1
size: -
J: TRBJ1-2
length: 16
V: TRBV3-1
CDR3: CASSQELVRQGYGYTF
DNA: TGTGCCAGCAGCCAAGAACTTGTCCGACAGGGCTATGGCTACACCTTC

D: -
size: many
J: TRBJ2-4
length: 14
V: TRBV11-2
CDR3: CASSPRERRDIQYF
DNA: TGTGCCAGCAGCCCCCGGGAGAGGAGGGACATTCAGTACTTC

D: TRBD2
size: -
J: TRBJ2-1
length: 16
V: TRBV9
CDR3: CASTSGSFSSHNEQFF
DNA: TGTGCCAGTACTAGCGGGAGCTTTTCTAGTCACAATGAGCAGTTCTTC

D: TRBD2
size: few
J: TRBJ2-7
length: 15
V: TRBV18
CDR3: CASSLGLAGDGEQYF
DNA: TGTGCCAGCTCCCTAGGACTAGCGGGTGATGGGGAGCAGTACTTC

D: -
size: many
J: TRBJ1-3
length: 16
V: TRBV6-6
CDR3: CASSYSSRASGNTIYF
DNA: TGTGCCAGCAGTTACTCAAGCAGGGCCTCTGGAAACACCATATATTTT

D: TRBD2
size: many
J: TRBJ2-3
length: 13
V: TRBV6-5
CDR3: CASTSGGKDTQYF
DNA: TGTGCCAGCACCAGCGGGGGGAAGGATACGCAGTATTTT

D: TRBD2
size: -
J: TRBJ2-3
length: 12
V: TRBV24-1
CDR3: CATRGAGNTQYF
DNA: TGTGCCACCAGGGGAGCGGGAAATACGCAGTATTTT

D: -
size: many
J: TRBJ1-2
length: 12
V: TRBV29-1
CDR3: CSVQGTNYGYTF
DNA: TGCAGCGTCCAGGGGACTAACTATGGCTACACCTTC

D: -
size: -
J: TRBJ1-2
length: 12
V: TRBV28
CDR3: CASRLGTLGYTF
DNA: TGTGCCAGCCGTCTAGGGACGTTAGGCTACACCTTC

D: TRBD2
size: -
J: TRBJ2-3
length: 15
V: TRBV20-1
CDR3: CSAMGKAGPADTQYF
DNA: TGCAGTGCTATGGGAAAAGCGGGGCCTGCGGATACGCAGTATTTT

D: -
size: -
J: TRBJ2-1
length: 15
V: TRBV18
CDR3: CASSPLAGNDNEQFF
DNA: TGTGCCAGCTCACCACTGGCCGGGAACGACAATGAGCAGTTCTTC

D: -
size: -
J: TRBJ1-2
length: 13
V: TRBV2
CDR3: CASSEGVPVGYTF
DNA: TGTGCCAGCAGCGAAGGGGTTCCTGTTGGCTACACCTTC

D: -
size: few
J: TRBJ1-2
length: 15
V: TRBV30
CDR3: CASTPDTPSEHGYTF
DNA: TGTGCCTCCACCCCCGACACACCATCAGAGCATGGCTACACCTTC

D: -
size: many
J: TRBJ2-6
length: 16
V: TRBV4-3
CDR3: CASSQDSTSGANVLTF
DNA: TGCGCCAGCAGCCAAGATTCAACTTCGGGGGCCAACGTCCTGACTTTC

D: TRBD1
size: once
J: TRBJ2-3
length: 15
V: TRBV7-8
CDR3: CASSANRGLTDTQYF
DNA: TGTGCCAGCAGCGCGAACAGGGGTTTAACAGATACGCAGTATTTT

D: TRBD1
size: few
J: TRBJ1-5
length: 13
V: TRBV2
CDR3: CASSEDRAQPQHF
DNA: TGTGCCAGCAGCGAAGACAGGGCCCAGCCCCAGCATTTT

D: -
size: many
J: TRBJ2-1
length: 16
V: TRBV20-1
CDR3: CSARDLILGGNNEQFF
DNA: TGCAGTGCTAGAGATCTAATCCTCGGTGGAAACAATGAGCAGTTCTTC

D: TRBD2
size: -
J: TRBJ2-5
length: 17
V: TRBV11-3
CDR3: CASGGRGAEAIQETQYF
DNA: TGTGCCAGCGGCGGGCGGGGGGCCGAAGCAATCCAAGAGACCCAGTACTTC

D: -
size: -
J: TRBJ2-2
length: 15
V: TRBV7-7
CDR3: CASSAPQGVTGELFF
DNA: TGTGCTAGCAGCGCACCACAGGGTGTGACCGGGGAGCTGTTTTTT

D: -
size: many
J: TRBJ1-1
length: 13
V: TRBV9
CDR3: CASSVVTNTEAFF
DNA: TGTGCCAGCAGCGTGGTGACGAACACTGAAGCTTTCTTT

D: -
size: few
J: TRBJ1-1
length: 15
V: TRBV9
CDR3: CASSVGGGLLPEAFF
DNA: TGTGCCAGCAGCGTAGGTGGGGGGCTCTTGCCTGAAGCTTTCTTT

D: TRBD1
size: -
J: TRBJ1-5
length: 16
V: TRBV19
CDR3: CASSSKDRGFNQPQHF
DNA: TGTGCCAGTAGCTCCAAAGACAGGGGGTTTAATCAGCCCCAGCATTTT

D: -
size: -
J: TRBJ2-3
length: 14
V: TRBV6-2/TRBV6-3
CDR3: CASSYKVYTDTQYF
DNA: TGTGCCAGCAGTTACAAGGTCTACACAGATACGCAGTATTTT

D: -
size: few
J: TRBJ1-5
length: 13
V: TRBV27
CDR3: CASSSGAHQPQHF
DNA: TGTGCCAGCAGTTCTGGTGCCCATCAGCCCCAGCATTTT

D: TRBD2
size: few
J: TRBJ2-7
length: 15
V: TRBV25-1
CDR3: CASSELRRGVYEQYF
DNA: TGTGCCAGCAGTGAATTACGCCGGGGGGTCTACGAGCAGTACTTC

D: -
size: few
J: TRBJ1-2
length: 16
V: TRBV19
CDR3: CASSIDLQATNYGYTF
DNA: TGTGCCAGTAGTATAGATCTCCAGGCTACTAACTATGGCTACACCTTC

D: TRBD2
size: few
J: TRBJ2-5
length: 15
V: TRBV3-1
CDR3: CASSQDGLAGETQYF
DNA: TGTGCCAGCAGCCAAGATGGGCTAGCGGGAGAGACCCAGTACTTC

D: TRBD2
size: many
J: TRBJ2-5
length: 16
V: TRBV7-9
CDR3: CASSQKAGLGQETQYF
DNA: TGTGCCAGCAGCCAAAAAGCGGGGTTAGGTCAAGAGACCCAGTACTTC

D: -
size: many
J: TRBJ2-7
length: 12
V: TRBV20-1
CDR3: CSANNEGHEQYF
DNA: TGCAGTGCTAATAACGAGGGTCACGAGCAGTACTTC

D: -
size: many
J: TRBJ2-1
length: 15
V: TRBV5-1
CDR3: CASSLKLALTNEQFF
DNA: TGCGCCAGCAGCTTGAAACTAGCCCTGACCAATGAGCAGTTCTTC

D: -
size: few
J: TRBJ1-2
length: 14
V: TRBV2
CDR3: CASKVTRDSYGYTF
DNA: TGTGCCAGCAAAGTCACCAGGGACTCATATGGCTACACCTTC

D: -
size: few
J: TRBJ2-5
length: 11
V: TRBV20-1
CDR3: CSARDLGTQYF
DNA: TGCAGTGCTAGGGACTTAGGGACCCAGTACTTC

D: -
size: -
J: TRBJ2-7
length: 14
V: TRBV20-1
CDR3: CSARAPALSYEQYF
DNA: TGCAGTGCTAGAGCCCCGGCACTATCTTACGAGCAGTACTTC

D: TRBD2
size: many
J: TRBJ2-1
length: 12
V: TRBV7-2
CDR3: CASSTGLYEQFF
DNA: TGTGCCAGCAGCACGGGACTATATGAGCAGTTCTTC

D: -
size: many
J: TRBJ2-3
length: 13
V: TRBV12-3/TRBV12-4
CDR3: CASRAGSTDTQYF
DNA: TGTGCCAGCAGGGCGGGGAGCACAGATACGCAGTATTTT

D: -
size: few
J: TRBJ1-3
length: 15
V: TRBV5-1
CDR3: CASSLVFGSGNTIYF
DNA: TGCGCCAGCAGCTTGGTGTTTGGGTCTGGAAACACCATATATTTT

D: TRBD2
size: many
J: TRBJ2-7
length: 15
V: TRBV7-3
CDR3: CASSRSGRPPYEQYF
DNA: TGTGCCAGCAGCCGTAGCGGGAGGCCCCCCTACGAGCAGTACTTC